One T cell receptor (beta chain) is described in this entry. Its antigen is undetermined. The sample belongs to a study of T cell clonotyping in hematopoietic cell transplantation. Findings and caveats of the study: Recipient TCR diversity dropped after transplant; expanded clonotypes rose from day 30 to 180. Cells were unsorted, so CD4 and CD8 contributions were not separated.

Per the germline V gene, CDR1 is SNHLY and CDR2 is FYNNEI. CDR3 length: 16 residues. Trimming shortened V by 5 bases and J by 0 bases, and 13 bases separated the two germline ends. Data came from immunoSEQ multiplex PCR; TCRdb stores just in-frame clones and leaves some out. The sample yields approximately 27,000 clones, about 92% seen once. The time point was: recipient sample about 28 days before transplant, after cytoreduction. The source material was peripheral blood mononuclear cells, sampled before stem cell transplant. This TCR derives from a middle-aged man with acute myeloid leukemia. Some clones in this sample may be carry-over from other donors' samples. This chain joins TRBV2 and TRBJ1-4, with D possibly matching TRBD1 (5 bases). The CDR3 DNA is TGTGCCAGCAGTACCTCCGGGGGTGCAACTAATGAAAAACTGTTTTTT. It translates to CASSTSGGATNEKLFF. Full variable domain (rest looked up from reference TRBV2 and TRBJ1-4): EPEVTQTPSHQVTQMGQEVILRCVPISNHLYFYWYRQILGQKVEFLVSFYNNEISEKSEIFDDQFSVERPDGSNFTLKIRSTKLEDSAMYFCASSTSGGATNEKLFFGSGTQLSVL.